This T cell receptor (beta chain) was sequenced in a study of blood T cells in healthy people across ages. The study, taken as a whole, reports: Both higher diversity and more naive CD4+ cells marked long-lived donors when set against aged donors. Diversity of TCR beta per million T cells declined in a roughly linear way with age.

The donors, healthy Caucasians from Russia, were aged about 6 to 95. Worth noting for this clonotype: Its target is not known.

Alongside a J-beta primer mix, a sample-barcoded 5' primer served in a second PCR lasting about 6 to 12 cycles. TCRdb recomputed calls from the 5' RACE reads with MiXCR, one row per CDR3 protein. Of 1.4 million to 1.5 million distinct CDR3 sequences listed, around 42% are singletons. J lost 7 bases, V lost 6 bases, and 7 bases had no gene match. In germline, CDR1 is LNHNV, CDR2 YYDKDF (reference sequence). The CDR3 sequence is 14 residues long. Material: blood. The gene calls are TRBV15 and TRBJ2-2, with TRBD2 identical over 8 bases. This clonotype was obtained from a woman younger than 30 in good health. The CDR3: CATRGSGSGGELFF. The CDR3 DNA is TGTGCCACCAGGGGAAGCGGGAGTGGCGGGGAGCTGTTTTTT.